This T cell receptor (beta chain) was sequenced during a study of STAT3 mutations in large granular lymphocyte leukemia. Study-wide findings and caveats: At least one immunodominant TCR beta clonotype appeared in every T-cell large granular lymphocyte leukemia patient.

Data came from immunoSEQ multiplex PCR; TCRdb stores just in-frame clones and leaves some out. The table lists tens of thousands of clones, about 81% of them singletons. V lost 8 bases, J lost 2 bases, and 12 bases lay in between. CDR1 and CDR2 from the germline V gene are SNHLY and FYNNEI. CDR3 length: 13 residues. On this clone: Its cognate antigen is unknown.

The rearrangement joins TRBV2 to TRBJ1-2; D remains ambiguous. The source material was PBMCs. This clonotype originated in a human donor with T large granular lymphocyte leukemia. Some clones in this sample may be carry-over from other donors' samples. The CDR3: CASFLDTNYGYTF. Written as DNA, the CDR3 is TGTGCCAGCTTCTTAGACACAAACTATGGCTACACCTTC.